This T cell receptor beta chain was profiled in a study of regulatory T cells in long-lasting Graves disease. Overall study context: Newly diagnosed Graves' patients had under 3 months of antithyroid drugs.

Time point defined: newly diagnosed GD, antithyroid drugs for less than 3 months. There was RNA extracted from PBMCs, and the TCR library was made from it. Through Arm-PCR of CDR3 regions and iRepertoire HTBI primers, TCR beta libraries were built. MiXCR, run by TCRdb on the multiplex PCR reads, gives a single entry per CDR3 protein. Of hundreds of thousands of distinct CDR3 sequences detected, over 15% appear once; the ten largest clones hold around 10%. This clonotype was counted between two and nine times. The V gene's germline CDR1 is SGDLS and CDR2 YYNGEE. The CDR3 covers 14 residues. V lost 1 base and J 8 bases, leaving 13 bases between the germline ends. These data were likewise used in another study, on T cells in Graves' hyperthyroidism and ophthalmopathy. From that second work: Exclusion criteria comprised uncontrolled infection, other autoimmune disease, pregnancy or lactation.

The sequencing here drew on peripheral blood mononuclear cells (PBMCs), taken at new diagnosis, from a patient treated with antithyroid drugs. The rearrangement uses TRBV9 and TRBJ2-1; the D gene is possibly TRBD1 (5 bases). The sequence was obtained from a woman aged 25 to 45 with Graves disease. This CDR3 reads CASSVRPTRDEQFF. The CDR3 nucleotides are TGTGCCAGCAGCGTACGACCGACCAGGGATGAGCAGTTCTTC.